This TCR beta chain was recorded in a study of blood T cell repertoires in COVID-19. As for the study in general: Nucleic acid was either cDNA or gDNA, and it came from T cells, B-cell-depleted T cells, or PBMCs.

The V gene end was trimmed by 0 bases and the J gene end by 3 bases; junction bases not matched to a gene: 5. CDR3 length: 16 residues. Germline-derived CDR1 and CDR2 are SGHKS and YYEKEE (reference sequence). Assay: immunoSEQ multiplex PCR; the TCRdb copy retains only in-frame clones and omits some. The top ten clones hold 0.85% to 1.3% of a sample with around 380,000 clones, over 65% of them seen once. The origin of this receptor is a human donor with acute or convalescent COVID-19. The donor label of this sample is uncertain. Sequenced material: peripheral blood. The rearrangement uses TRBV5-5 and TRBJ1-4; TRBD1 matches 7 bases. The CDR3 sequence: CASSLGGGTANEKLFF. DNA of the CDR3: TGTGCCAGCAGCTTGGGGGGCGGGACAGCTAATGAAAAACTGTTTTTT.